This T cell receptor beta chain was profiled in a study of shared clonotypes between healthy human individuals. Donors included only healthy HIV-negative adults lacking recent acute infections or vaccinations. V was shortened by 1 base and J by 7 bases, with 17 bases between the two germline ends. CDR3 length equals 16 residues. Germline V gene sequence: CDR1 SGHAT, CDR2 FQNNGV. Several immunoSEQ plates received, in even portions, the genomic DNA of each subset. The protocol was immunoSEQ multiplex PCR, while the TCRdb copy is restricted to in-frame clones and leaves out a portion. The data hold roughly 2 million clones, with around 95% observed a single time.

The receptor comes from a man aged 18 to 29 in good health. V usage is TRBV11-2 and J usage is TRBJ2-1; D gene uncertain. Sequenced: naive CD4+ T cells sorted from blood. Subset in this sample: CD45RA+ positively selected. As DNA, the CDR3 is TGTGCCAGCAGCTTAGGGGCCGGTCTCCTTTCGAATGAGCAGTTCTTC. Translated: CASSLGAGLLSNEQFF.